The TCR beta chain described here comes from a study of CD8 T cells in Susac syndrome (dated by TCRdb to the late 2010s). Describing the broader study: Among the Susac syndrome patients who were sequenced, clinically active disease was present in 5 or 6 and clinical remission was observed in fewer than ten. At blood withdrawal, Susac syndrome patients were therapy-naive, treated with corticosteroids (with IVIg additionally given to some), or treated with IVIg alone. Whether CD8+ T cell activation and differentiation in Susac syndrome was antigen driven was tested using repertoire sequencing. The study compared CD8+ T cell repertoire clonality among 12 healthy donors, roughly 14 Susac syndrome patients and 15 or so multiple sclerosis patients. Overall study results and their limits: The number of individuals in the TCR sequencing and HLA analysis was acknowledged as relatively small. Looking at Susac-specific public clones, the researchers identified around 15 in the total CD8+ repertoire and 4 or 5 in the CD8+ TEMRA repertoire. Clonal expansion was observed in Susac syndrome CD8+ repertoires, with the highest expansion in CD8+ TEMRA cells and greater expansion in clinically active than in remitting patients.

RNA was extracted using the RNeasy kit, and roughly 0.45 to 1 microgram was reverse transcribed with random hexamers. TCR beta CDR3 regions were amplified with the immunoSEQ multiplex PCR assay covering 54 Vbeta and 13 Jbeta segments. To correct PCR amplification bias, a synthetic template baseline was used for both primer optimization and computational correction. In the original analysis: Reads were annotated to V, D and J genes per IMGT and analyzed with immunoSEQ Analyzer, keeping only productive sequences. Clonality was computed as one minus Shannon entropy normalized by log2 of the number of productive unique sequences. For each patient and control, public and private clones were evaluated within the 100 most prevalent clones. Clones were defined as Susac-specific when absent from the healthy and MS cohorts, from fewer than 1,300 published viral clones and from other ImmuneACCESS disease sequences. TCRdb ran its own pipeline on the public reads, namely fastp trimming at Q25 and MiXCR clone calling, and kept in-frame beta chains. Each entry is one CDR3 protein sequence, shown with its most common DNA and genes. The V and J calls were determined by TCRdb, not by the authors. This sample is represented by 80,000 or so distinct CDR3 sequences; approximately 96% of them were singletons. Of the sample, around 0.41% falls within the top ten clones.

This clonotype was detected once. The antigen it recognizes is unknown. Base qualities are not recorded, but no much larger clone differs from it by a single base. Just one read gives weak support. High-throughput TCR beta sequencing profiled peripheral blood CD8+ and CD4+ T cells from healthy donors, Susac syndrome patients and multiple sclerosis patients. Recently defined diagnostic criteria for definite or probable disease were met by the Susac syndrome patients. Bulk CD8+ and CD4+ T cells were purified by magnetic negative isolation, whereas CD8+ TEMRA cells were enriched by FACS. Blood was drawn into EDTA tubes, processed within 24 hours, and PBMCs were isolated by density gradient centrifugation. PBMCs intended for TCR sequencing were cryopreserved in liquid nitrogen and were subsequently thawed in a 37 degrees C water bath. Purity of sorted or isolated CD4+, CD8+ and CD8+ TEMRA cells was at least 90%.

CDR1 is given as SGDLS and CDR2 as YYNGEE, both from the germline V gene. The CDR3, cysteine through phenylalanine, is 13 amino acids long. This entry keeps only the CDR3 DNA: 39 bases, framed from base 1. Relative to germline, V is 1 base shorter and J is 6 bases shorter, with 7 bases between their ends. The chain was built from TRBV9 and TRBJ2-2, with no reliable assignment of the D segment. Specimen: CD8+ T cells from PBMCs. The TCR comes from a human donor with Susac syndrome. The CDR3 region has the sequence CASSVKNPGELFF. The nucleotides read TGTGCCAGCAGCGTAAAAAACCCCGGGGAGCTGTTTTTT.